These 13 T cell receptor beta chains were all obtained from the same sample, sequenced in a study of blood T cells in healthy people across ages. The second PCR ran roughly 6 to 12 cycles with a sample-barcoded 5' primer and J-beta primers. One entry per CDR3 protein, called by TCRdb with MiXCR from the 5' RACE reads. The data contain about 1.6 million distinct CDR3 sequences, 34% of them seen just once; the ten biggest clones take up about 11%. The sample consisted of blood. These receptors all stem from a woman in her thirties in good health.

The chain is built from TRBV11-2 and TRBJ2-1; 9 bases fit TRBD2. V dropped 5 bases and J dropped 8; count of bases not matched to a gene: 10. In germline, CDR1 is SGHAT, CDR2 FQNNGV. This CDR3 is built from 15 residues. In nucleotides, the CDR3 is TGTGCCAGCAGCCGTAGCGGGAGAGGTTTGGATGAGCAGTTCTTC. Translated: CASSRSGRGLDEQFF. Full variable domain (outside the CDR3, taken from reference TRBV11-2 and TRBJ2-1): EAGVAQSPRYKIIEKRQSVAFWCNPISGHATLYWYQQILGQGPKLLIQFQNNGVVDDSQLPKDRFSAERLKGVDSTLKIQPAKLEDSAVYLCASSRSGRGLDEQFFGPGTRLTVL.

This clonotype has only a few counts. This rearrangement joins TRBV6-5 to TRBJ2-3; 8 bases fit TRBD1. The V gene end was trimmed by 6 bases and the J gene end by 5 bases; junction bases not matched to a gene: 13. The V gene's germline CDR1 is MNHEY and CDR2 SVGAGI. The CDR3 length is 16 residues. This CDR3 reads CASRRKAAGGLDTQYF. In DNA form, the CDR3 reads TGTGCCAGCAGGCGCAAAGCGGCAGGGGGCCTAGATACGCAGTATTTT.

The CDR3 region is CSARGGSSYGYTF. CDR3 nucleotide sequence: TGCAGTGCTAGAGGGGGGAGCTCCTATGGCTACACCTTC. The J gene is TRBJ1-2, the V gene TRBV20-1; D is possibly TRBD1 (5 bases). Germline V gives CDR1 DFQATT, CDR2 SNEGSKA (reference sequence). This CDR3 region has 13 residues. Trimming took 1 base from V and 4 from J, leaving 10 bases between them.

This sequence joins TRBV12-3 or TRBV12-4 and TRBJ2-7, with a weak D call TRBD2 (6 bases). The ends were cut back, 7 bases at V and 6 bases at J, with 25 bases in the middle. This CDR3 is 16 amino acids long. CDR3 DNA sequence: TGTGCCAGCATTATGCCTCGGGACTCCTCGGAGCCCGAGCAGTACTTC. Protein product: CASIMPRDSSEPEQYF.

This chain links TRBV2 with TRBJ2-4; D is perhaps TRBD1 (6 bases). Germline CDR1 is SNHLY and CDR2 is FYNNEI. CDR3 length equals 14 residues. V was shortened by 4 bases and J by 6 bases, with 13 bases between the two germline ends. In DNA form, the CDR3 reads TGTGCCAGCAGTGGAGGCAGGGGAACAAACATTCAGTACTTC. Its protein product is CASSGGRGTNIQYF.

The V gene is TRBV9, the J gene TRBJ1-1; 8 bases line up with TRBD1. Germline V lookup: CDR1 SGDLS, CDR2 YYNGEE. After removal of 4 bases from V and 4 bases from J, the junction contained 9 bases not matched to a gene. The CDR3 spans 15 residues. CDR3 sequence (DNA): TGTGCCAGCAGCCCTCAGACAGGGGTTGGCACTGAAGCTTTCTTT. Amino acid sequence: CASSPQTGVGTEAFF.

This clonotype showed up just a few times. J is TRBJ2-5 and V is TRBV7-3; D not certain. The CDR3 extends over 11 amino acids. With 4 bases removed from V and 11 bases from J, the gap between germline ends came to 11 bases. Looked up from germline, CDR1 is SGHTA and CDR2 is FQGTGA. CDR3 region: CASSYNFVQYF. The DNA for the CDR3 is TGTGCCAGCAGCTACAACTTCGTGCAGTACTTC.

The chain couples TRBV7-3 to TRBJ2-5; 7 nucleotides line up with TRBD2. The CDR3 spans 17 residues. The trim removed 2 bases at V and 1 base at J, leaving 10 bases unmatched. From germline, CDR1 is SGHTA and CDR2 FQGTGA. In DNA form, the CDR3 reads TGTGCCAGCAGCTTAGGTTTCTGGCGGGGGACCCAAGAGACCCAGTACTTC. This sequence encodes CASSLGFWRGTQETQYF.

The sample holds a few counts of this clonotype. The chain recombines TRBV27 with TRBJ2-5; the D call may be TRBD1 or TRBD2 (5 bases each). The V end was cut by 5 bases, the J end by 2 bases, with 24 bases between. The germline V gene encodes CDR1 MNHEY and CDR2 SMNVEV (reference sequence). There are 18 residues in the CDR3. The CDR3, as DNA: TGTGCCAGCAGTGCCCTGGGACCAATGCTTGTGGCTCAAGAGACCCAGTACTTC. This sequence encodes CASSALGPMLVAQETQYF.

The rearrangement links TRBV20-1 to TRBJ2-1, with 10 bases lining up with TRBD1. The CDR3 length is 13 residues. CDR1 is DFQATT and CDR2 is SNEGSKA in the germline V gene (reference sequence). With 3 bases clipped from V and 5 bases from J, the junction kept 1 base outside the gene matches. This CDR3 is CSARGQGNNEQFF. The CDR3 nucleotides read TGCAGTGCTAGGGGACAGGGGAACAATGAGCAGTTCTTC.

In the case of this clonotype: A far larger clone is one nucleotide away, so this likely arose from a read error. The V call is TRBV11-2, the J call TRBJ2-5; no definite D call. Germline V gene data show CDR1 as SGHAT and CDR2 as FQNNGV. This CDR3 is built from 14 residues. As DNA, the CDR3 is TGTGCCAGCAGCTTAGGTGGTCTCCAAGAGGCCCAGTACTTC. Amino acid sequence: CASSLGGLQEAQYF.

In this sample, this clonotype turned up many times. CDR3 nucleotide sequence: TGTGCCAGCAGTTTAGATGGGCTAGCGGGGACCCAGTACTTC. As protein: CASSLDGLAGTQYF. The J gene is TRBJ2-5, the V gene TRBV12-3 or TRBV12-4; TRBD2 aligns across 8 bases. The CDR3 is made up of 14 amino acids. With V trimmed by 1 base and J by 7 bases, 5 bases remained unmatched.

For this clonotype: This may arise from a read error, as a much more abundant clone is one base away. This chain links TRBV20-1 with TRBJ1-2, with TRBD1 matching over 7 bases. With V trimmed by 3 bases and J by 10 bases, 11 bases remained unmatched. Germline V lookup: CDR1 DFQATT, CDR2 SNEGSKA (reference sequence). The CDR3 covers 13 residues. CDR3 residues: CSASLRDRLDYTF. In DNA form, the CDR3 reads TGCAGTGCTAGCCTTCGGGACAGACTTGACTACACCTTC.